Here is one T cell receptor (beta chain) with its context. Its antigen is not identified. The record originates from a study of CXCR3-negative and CXCR3-positive naive CD8 T cells. Points from the study as a whole: TCR interaction strength was inferred from TRB CDR3 physicochemistry, as CD5 matched across naive subsets. CXCR3-positive naive cells had more hydrophobic TRB CDR3s than CXCR3-negative naive cells. Researchers reported similar TRBV-TRBJ usage in naive CXCR3-negative and CXCR3-positive cells, though memory differed.

5' RACE with UMI labels generated the TRB cDNA libraries. Following a re-call of the 5' RACE reads, TCRdb has one entry per CDR3 protein and lacks DNA. Its listing shows roughly 86,000 distinct CDR3 sequences. Sample: naive CXCR3- CD8+ T cells from blood. Subset in this sample: CD45RO-CCR7+CD27+CD95- naive CD8+ T cells lacking CXCR3 (TNR3-). The clonotype was recovered from a human donor in good health. Some clones in this sample may be carry-over from other donors' samples.

CDR3 amino acids: CASSQAGGYNEQFF. The V gene is TRBV3-1, the J gene TRBJ2-1; TCRdb's D call of TRBD1 is untestable without DNA. Per the germline V gene, CDR1 is LGHDT and CDR2 is YNNKEL (reference sequence). The CDR3 has 14 amino acids.